The 5 T cell receptor beta chains listed next were all sequenced from one sample in a study of blood T cell repertoires in COVID-19. This table comes from immunoSEQ multiplex PCR, and its TCRdb copy is limited to in-frame clones, with some not included. The table records fewer than 300,000 clones, roughly 79% of them present only once. Source material: peripheral blood. The receptors originated from a woman aged 60-75 years with active or convalescent COVID-19.

As regards this clone: This sample also contains other DNA sequences that code for the same CDR3. The chain recombines TRBV11-2 with TRBJ1-2; 8 bases are a match to TRBD1. The CDR3 length is 13 residues. V shed 1 base and J 5 bases; nucleotides not matched to a gene: 0. Per germline, CDR1 SGHAT and CDR2 FQNNGV. CDR3 protein: CASSLGTGYGYTF. As DNA, the CDR3 is TGTGCCAGCAGCTTAGGGACAGGGTATGGCTACACCTTC.

This chain connects TRBV19 to TRBJ1-1; D is ambiguous. The CDR3 has 16 residues. Germline CDR1 LNHDA, CDR2 SQIVND (reference sequence). V lost 6 bases to trimming and J lost 2 bases, with 19 bases between them. The CDR3 spells CASSLLTHQSNTEAFF. The CDR3 bases are TGTGCCAGTAGCCTTCTCACCCACCAAAGCAACACTGAAGCTTTCTTT.

V is TRBV18 and J is TRBJ2-7; D is perhaps TRBD1 (5 bases). The V end lost 2 bases, the J end lost 1 base, and 12 bases lay between the germline ends. The CDR3 is made up of 15 amino acids. The germline V gene has CDR1 KGHSH and CDR2 LQKENI. The CDR3 DNA reads TGTGCCAGCTCACCAGAGTCGGCAGGGTCCTACGAGCAGTACTTC. Its translation is CASSPESAGSYEQYF. The full variable domain, completed using reference TRBV18 and TRBJ2-7, is NAGVMQNPRHLVRRRGQEARLRCSPMKGHSHVYWYRQLPEEGLKFMVYLQKENIIDESGMPKERFSAEFPKEGPSILRIQQVVRGDSAAYFCASSPESAGSYEQYFGPGTRLTVT.

This chain uses TRBV19 with TRBJ1-2; the D gene is possibly TRBD1 (5 bases). The length of the CDR3 is 12 residues. V gave up 6 bases and J gave up 6 bases, with 11 bases separating them. The germline gives CDR1 LNHDA, CDR2 SQIVND (reference sequence). CDR3 DNA sequence: TGTGCCAGTAGGGACAACCGACATGGCTACACCTTC. Its protein product is CASRDNRHGYTF.

The chain couples TRBV11-3 to TRBJ2-3; 10 nucleotides agree with TRBD1. Germline V gene data show CDR1 as SGHNT and CDR2 as YENEEA. V gave up 2 bases and J gave up 7 bases; unmatched junction bases: 6. This CDR3 has 15 residues. The CDR3 DNA follows: TGTGCCAGCAGCTTAACCGGGACAGGGGAGCATACGCAGTATTTT. This encodes CASSLTGTGEHTQYF.